Listed below are T cell receptor beta chains from one sample, sequenced in a study of CD8 T cells in Susac syndrome. TCRdb recomputed calls from the immunoSEQ multiplex PCR reads with MiXCR, one row per CDR3 protein. The repertoire holds about 100,000 distinct CDR3 sequences, with roughly 96% as singletons. Sequencing was carried out using CD8+ T cells from PBMCs. The receptors were sampled from a human donor with Susac syndrome. Each CDR3 is given with its conserved first and last residue. Only some rows state a clone size, as once, few, many or a class for expanded clones.

abundance: few; j_gene: TRBJ2-2; v_gene: TRBV2; CDR3aa: CASSGENTGELFF
abundance: -; j_gene: TRBJ1-4; v_gene: TRBV29-1; CDR3aa: CSVVGATNEKLFF
abundance: -; j_gene: TRBJ1-2; v_gene: TRBV29-1; CDR3aa: CSVEDRGQGSYGYTF
abundance: -; j_gene: TRBJ2-7; v_gene: TRBV20-1; CDR3aa: CSARESSVYEQYF
abundance: -; j_gene: TRBJ1-2; v_gene: TRBV5-3; CDR3aa: CARRDRSHYGYTF
abundance: -; j_gene: TRBJ2-3; v_gene: TRBV10-3; CDR3aa: CAASGDSTDTQYF
abundance: -; j_gene: TRBJ2-3; v_gene: TRBV7-8; CDR3aa: CASTGPGRSGTDTQYF
abundance: -; j_gene: TRBJ2-1; v_gene: TRBV6-4; CDR3aa: CASSHIPGDGNNEQFF
abundance: -; j_gene: TRBJ1-1; v_gene: TRBV5-1; CDR3aa: CASRGRVWDTEAFF
abundance: once; j_gene: TRBJ2-5; v_gene: TRBV7-9; CDR3aa: CASSLNWYQETQYF
abundance: -; j_gene: TRBJ1-1; v_gene: TRBV6-5; CDR3aa: CASSYMGIGAEAFF
abundance: -; j_gene: TRBJ2-3; v_gene: TRBV5-1; CDR3aa: CASYPGGAGDTQYF
abundance: -; j_gene: TRBJ2-7; v_gene: TRBV29-1; CDR3aa: CSVDQLAELPYEQYF
abundance: once; j_gene: TRBJ1-1; v_gene: TRBV12-3/TRBV12-4; CDR3aa: CASSYLRDTEAFF
abundance: -; j_gene: TRBJ1-5; v_gene: TRBV28; CDR3aa: CASSLSLAQPQHF
abundance: few; j_gene: TRBJ1-3; v_gene: TRBV6-2/TRBV6-3; CDR3aa: CASRVDSISGNTIYF
abundance: -; j_gene: TRBJ2-2; v_gene: TRBV12-5; CDR3aa: CASGLGVANTGELFF
abundance: -; j_gene: TRBJ1-1; v_gene: TRBV2; CDR3aa: CAIRERTEAFF
abundance: -; j_gene: TRBJ2-7; v_gene: TRBV4-1; CDR3aa: CASSQVLLRGGTSGSEQYF
abundance: -; j_gene: TRBJ2-4; v_gene: TRBV28; CDR3aa: CASTQRDSAVAKNIQYF
abundance: -; j_gene: TRBJ2-5; v_gene: TRBV11-2; CDR3aa: CASSLVDPGTQAETQYF
abundance: -; j_gene: TRBJ1-4; v_gene: TRBV20-1; CDR3aa: CSARVAGRYPAEKLFF
abundance: -; j_gene: TRBJ1-2; v_gene: TRBV27; CDR3aa: CASSQGSLYGYTF
abundance: -; j_gene: TRBJ2-7; v_gene: TRBV5-1; CDR3aa: CASSDGWAYEQYF
abundance: -; j_gene: TRBJ1-2; v_gene: TRBV2; CDR3aa: CASSEMVVGGYTF
abundance: -; j_gene: TRBJ1-2; v_gene: TRBV13; CDR3aa: CASSNQGVHYGYTF
abundance: -; j_gene: TRBJ1-4; v_gene: TRBV20-1; CDR3aa: CSARDPGTGTEKLFF
abundance: -; j_gene: TRBJ2-3; v_gene: TRBV9; CDR3aa: CASSPGTGGPTNTQYF
abundance: -; j_gene: TRBJ1-4; v_gene: TRBV28; CDR3aa: CASSFPTWEVNEKLFF
abundance: -; j_gene: TRBJ2-5; v_gene: TRBV7-3; CDR3aa: CASSFPFTGAGETQYF
abundance: -; j_gene: TRBJ2-3; v_gene: TRBV5-5; CDR3aa: CASSLEVRDTQYF
abundance: once; j_gene: TRBJ1-2; v_gene: TRBV7-9; CDR3aa: CASSPAGGKGGYTF
abundance: -; j_gene: TRBJ2-2; v_gene: TRBV7-9; CDR3aa: CASSGDHANTGELFF
abundance: -; j_gene: TRBJ2-3; v_gene: TRBV3-1; CDR3aa: CASSQIKGNTQYF
abundance: -; j_gene: TRBJ1-5; v_gene: TRBV12-3/TRBV12-4; CDR3aa: CASSLGTGAINQPQHF
abundance: -; j_gene: TRBJ1-5; v_gene: TRBV20-1; CDR3aa: CSARSVNQPQHF
abundance: -; j_gene: TRBJ1-5; v_gene: TRBV18; CDR3aa: CASSLSGTSNQPQHF
abundance: -; j_gene: TRBJ1-2; v_gene: TRBV29-1; CDR3aa: CSVEDLAAGGGYTF
abundance: -; j_gene: TRBJ2-1; v_gene: TRBV11-2; CDR3aa: CASSQVWGNEQFF
abundance: -; j_gene: TRBJ2-6; v_gene: TRBV14; CDR3aa: CASSQDRGTPSSGANVLTF
abundance: -; j_gene: TRBJ1-2; v_gene: TRBV29-1; CDR3aa: CSVDSPGPEGGYTF
abundance: once; j_gene: TRBJ1-1; v_gene: TRBV13; CDR3aa: CASSLGVQGDTEAFF
abundance: -; j_gene: TRBJ2-1; v_gene: TRBV25-1; CDR3aa: CASSGPPAIYNEQFF
abundance: -; j_gene: TRBJ1-1; v_gene: TRBV4-1; CDR3aa: CASSHSQGDTEAFF
abundance: -; j_gene: TRBJ2-5; v_gene: TRBV15; CDR3aa: CATSRELGGSETQYF
abundance: -; j_gene: TRBJ2-3; v_gene: TRBV14; CDR3aa: CASSEARSTDTQYF
abundance: -; j_gene: TRBJ1-6; v_gene: TRBV3-1; CDR3aa: CASTSEGSPLHF
abundance: -; j_gene: TRBJ1-2; v_gene: TRBV29-1; CDR3aa: CSVPRGQTGSYTF
abundance: -; j_gene: TRBJ2-3; v_gene: TRBV9; CDR3aa: CASSTGGSFTDTQYF